This TCR beta chain is from a study of identical twins. Via MiXCR, TCRdb re-called the 5' RACE reads, giving one row per CDR3 protein. The repertoire consists of 200,000 to 250,000 distinct CDR3 sequences, with 6.5% occurring once and the leading ten covering less than 15%. This clonotype has ten or more counts. Trimming took off 1 base at V and 10 bases at J, with 14 bases between the two ends. Germline V gene data show CDR1 as SGHVS and CDR2 as FQNEAQ. The CDR3 is made up of 14 amino acids. These data are also associated with another study on T cells expressing NK-cell markers.

The V gene is TRBV7-8, the J gene TRBJ2-1, with D unresolved. Sequences were obtained from CD8+ T cells sorted from blood. The receptor's source is a woman in her late teens or twenties in good health. CDR3 nucleotide sequence: TGTGCCAGCAGCTTAGATGCAGACCTAGAGGAGCAGTTCTTC. It translates to CASSLDADLEEQFF.